This T cell receptor beta chain was recorded in a study of blood T cell repertoires in COVID-19. Measured with immunoSEQ multiplex PCR; TCRdb has only the in-frame clones, and not every one. The sample yields around 330,000 clones, around 90% seen once. The study counted Cohort 3 donors as recovered given two negative PCRs, clearance, or symptom resolution. From germline, CDR1 is SGHVS and CDR2 FNYEAQ. CDR3 length: 15 residues. V was shortened by 1 base and J by 1 base, with 10 bases between the two germline ends. The source is a woman between 18 and 29 years old who had recovered from COVID-19. Material: PBMCs or T cells enriched from blood (not recorded which). V gene TRBV7-6 combines with J gene TRBJ1-1; TRBD1 might be the D (5 bases). The CDR3 region is CASSLDLQGNTEAFF. CDR3 sequence (DNA): TGTGCCAGCAGCTTAGATTTGCAGGGGAACACTGAAGCTTTCTTT.